This TCR beta chain was found in a study of early T cells in non-severe SARS-CoV-2 infection. At the level of the study: Sequencing of unsorted whole blood was done on bulk RNA, leaving chains unpaired.

From germline, CDR1 is MNHEY and CDR2 SVGEGT. The CDR3 runs 13 residues. The ends were cut back, 5 bases at V and 3 bases at J, with 7 bases in the middle. At least ten counts were recorded for this clonotype. What it binds is unknown. Unique molecular identifiers were added to individual cDNA molecules. TCRdb re-analysed the 5' RACE reads in MiXCR, keeping a single row per CDR3 protein. This sample has 85,000 to 95,000 distinct CDR3 sequences, with around a sixth found just once. Findings and limits, study-wide: Clonotype matching in VDJdb favored anti-spike CD8 responses and did not capture private and CD4 specificities.

Sequenced material: whole blood, taken at baseline. This TCR derives from an adult who was a healthcare worker with PCR-confirmed SARS-CoV-2 infection or an uninfected control (not recorded which). The V call is TRBV6-2 or TRBV6-3, the J call TRBJ2-2; possible D gene TRBD1, 6 bases. In DNA, the CDR3 is TGTGCCAGCAGTAGACAGGACACCGGGGAGCTGTTTTTT. It specifies CASSRQDTGELFF.